What follows is one TCR beta chain and its context. Its cognate antigen is unknown. The data stem from a study of blood T cells in healthy people across ages. About the study: Template switching captured about one barcoded beta molecule per two T cells. Findings and caveats of the study: Naive T cell percentage showed a strong correlation with TCR beta diversity. Among T cells, TCR beta diversity per million cells dropped roughly linearly as age rose.

The CDR3 length is 17 residues. Trimming left V 2 bases short and J 7 bases short, with 22 bases between. Germline-derived CDR1 and CDR2 are SGDLS and YYNGEE. The authors isolated at least 6 million PBMCs per sample. Together with a sample-barcoded 5' primer, a J-beta primer mix was included in a second PCR lasting about 6 to 11 cycles. TCRdb reprocessed the 5' RACE reads with MiXCR, giving one entry per CDR3 protein. The data hold 700,000 to 1,000,000 distinct CDR3 sequences, with around 45% observed a single time. The specimen sequenced was blood. V and J are TRBV9 and TRBJ2-1; D possibly uses TRBD1 or TRBD2 (5 bases each). The clonotype comes from a man in his 60s in good health. In DNA, the CDR3 is TGTGCCAGCAGCGTTCTCCCCGTGTCTCGGGACCGGAATGAGCAGTTCTTC. As protein: CASSVLPVSRDRNEQFF.